This TCR beta chain is drawn from a study of vaccination and CD4 T cells after COVID-19. Judged by abundance, this clonotype is medium-sized (0.01 to 0.1%). No antigen is known for it. Described treatment: roughly ten-day PBMC culture with coronavirus spike peptide pools or control peptides (ViraFEST assay). Sequenced with the Oncomine TCR Beta short-read assay was DNA taken from cultured CD4+ T cells. TCRdb called the PCR reads again in MiXCR, with one record for every CDR3 protein. The repertoire holds approximately 2,800 distinct CDR3 sequences, with roughly 31% as singletons. This receptor was taken from a human donor who had recovered from COVID-19. The sequencing here drew on CD4+ T cells from blood, cultured in vitro, taken after SARS-CoV-2 vaccination.

In nucleotides, the CDR3 is TGCAGTGCCTCCGCTAGGGCCCAAACTAGCACAGATACGCAGTATTTT. As protein: CSASARAQTSTDTQYF. The chain has TRBV20-1 and TRBJ2-3; D unresolved. The V end lost 6 bases, the J end lost 0 bases, and 19 bases lay between the germline ends. The CDR3 is made up of 16 amino acids. Germline values: CDR1 DFQATT, CDR2 SNEGSKA (reference sequence).